The 4 T cell receptor beta chains below all came from one sample that was sequenced in a study of spatial heterogeneity in lung cancer (dated by TCRdb to between 2017 and 2020). The intended sense of this specimen's time point label: sample taken at primary tumor resection. To prepare the library, 5' RACE was applied. The instrument was a NextSeq 500. The public sequencing data were trimmed at Q25 with fastp and processed into clonotypes with MiXCR by TCRdb, which kept only in-frame beta chains. Rows with a matching CDR3 protein are joined into one entry that keeps the most common DNA and genes. Recorded for this sample are approximately 39,000 distinct CDR3 sequences; about 7.7% of them occurred a single time. The ten largest clones take up around 29% of the sample. The specimen comprised PBMCs, sampled at surgery. The receptors stem from a female donor with early-stage non-small cell lung cancer.

This clonotype was detected ten times or more. The rearrangement uses TRBV7-2 and TRBJ2-1; weak D call: TRBD2 (6 bases). V lost 6 bases, J lost 2 bases, and 14 bases lay in between. This CDR3 spans 15 amino acids. From germline, CDR1 is SGHTA and CDR2 FQGNSA. The CDR3 DNA sequence: TGTGCCAGCAGGTCCTCGGGCGGGGCCTACAATGAGCAGTTCTTC. As protein: CASRSSGGAYNEQFF.

This clonotype was counted ten times or more. One end of the junction fails to match germline, which may point to a read error. The CDR3 coding sequence is TGTGCCAGCAGTCTAGCAGGGTCCTACAATGAGCAGTTCTTC. The encoded protein is CASSLAGSYNEQFF. This sequence joins TRBV12-3 or TRBV12-4 and TRBJ2-1; D may match TRBD1 or TRBD2 (5 bases each). The CDR3 extends over 14 amino acids.

This clonotype was picked up a small number of times. The chain links TRBV20-1 to TRBJ1-1; D unclear. Germline V gives CDR1 DFQATT, CDR2 SNEGSKA (reference sequence). The CDR3 sequence is 12 residues long. Trimming cost V 3 bases and J 5 bases, with 10 bases left between them. CDR3: CSASEGPTEAFF. In nucleotides, the CDR3 is TGCAGTGCTAGTGAGGGCCCTACTGAAGCTTTCTTT.

This clonotype was counted ten times or more. The rearrangement uses TRBV10-1 and TRBJ2-7; 8 bases match TRBD2. The V and J ends lost 8 bases and 6 bases, in that order; junction bases with no gene match: 12. The V gene's germline CDR1 is WNHNN and CDR2 SYGVQD (reference sequence). The CDR3 has 14 residues. CDR3 sequence: CASSDSGTAGEQYF. The CDR3 nucleotides are TGCGCCAGCTCTGATAGCGGGACCGCGGGCGAGCAGTACTTC.